The source of this T cell receptor beta chain is a study of T cell repertoires in cytomegalovirus infection. The overall study: Public signatures in TCR beta pointed to CMV infection and matching HLA type.

This CDR3 has 15 residues. Germline-derived CDR1 and CDR2 are SQVTM and ANQGSEA. After removal of 3 bases from V and 4 bases from J, the junction contained 6 bases not matched to a gene. TCRdb itself ran the reads through MiXCR, one entry per CDR3 protein. The profile covers some 920,000 distinct CDR3 sequences, with roughly 30% appearing a single time and over 10% taken by the ten largest. This clonotype was counted a single time. Its antigen is not identified. This sequence was found in a human donor in good health (CMV status not recorded). Some clones in this sample may be carry-over from other donors' samples. The V call is TRBV29-1, the J call TRBJ2-1; 10 bases agree with TRBD2. Sample: cultured CD8+ T cells from PBMCs, taken from culture after CMV antigen stimulation. DNA of the CDR3: TGCAGCGTTGAGAGCGGGGGGGGCGGGTACAATGAGCAGTTCTTC. Its protein product is CSVESGGGGYNEQFF.